Detailed here is one TCR beta chain. This study enrolled people aged about 18 to 100 from approximately 25 US geographic areas. Each participant's cohort was designated according to participant-reported clinical history. These data belong to a study of blood T cell repertoires in COVID-19. Background on the study: Whether acute or convalescent, the COVID-19 samples came from the United States, Italy and Spain. Nucleic acid was either cDNA or gDNA, and it came from T cells, B-cell-depleted T cells, or PBMCs.

The CDR3 is 15 amino acids. V dropped 5 bases and J dropped 1 base, with 15 bases sitting between them. The germline V gene has CDR1 SGHNT and CDR2 YYREEE (reference sequence). Some clones are missing from TCRdb's copy, which holds only in-frame ones; the method was immunoSEQ multiplex PCR. The sample lists about 230,000 clones; 70% to 90% were seen once. The material sequenced was PBMCs or T cells enriched from blood (not recorded which). V and J are TRBV5-4 and TRBJ1-1; D might be TRBD1 (5 bases). The TCR was taken from a woman in her forties with acute COVID-19. DNA of the CDR3: TGTGCCAGCAGGCTCGGGACTTTTGCGAACACTGAAGCTTTCTTT. As protein: CASRLGTFANTEAFF.